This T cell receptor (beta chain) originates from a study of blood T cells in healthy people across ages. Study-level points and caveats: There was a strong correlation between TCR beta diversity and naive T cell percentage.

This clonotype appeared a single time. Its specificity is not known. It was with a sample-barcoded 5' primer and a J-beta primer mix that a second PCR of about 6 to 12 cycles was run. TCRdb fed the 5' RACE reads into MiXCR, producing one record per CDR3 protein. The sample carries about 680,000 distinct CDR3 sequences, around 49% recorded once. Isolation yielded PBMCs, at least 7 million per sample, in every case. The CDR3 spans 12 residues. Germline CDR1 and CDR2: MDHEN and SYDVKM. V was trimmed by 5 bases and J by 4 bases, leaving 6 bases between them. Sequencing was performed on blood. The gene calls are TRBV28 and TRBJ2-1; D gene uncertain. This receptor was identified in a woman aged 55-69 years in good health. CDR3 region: CASSVFYNEQFF. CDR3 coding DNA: TGTGCCAGCAGTGTCTTTTACAATGAGCAGTTCTTC.